This TCR beta chain was recorded in a study of blood T cell repertoires in COVID-19. Whole-study context: The analysed material was cDNA or gDNA that came from T cells, B-cell-depleted T cells, or PBMCs.

In the original processing: Scientists estimated how many nucleated cells there were by amplifying reference gene primers. The table came from immunoSEQ multiplex PCR; TCRdb's copy has only in-frame clones and leaves some out. Clone size and V and J calls were adopted from that table, with D and trimming inferred from the DNA. The data show over 120,000 clones, with 77% seen just once and more than 8.5% held by the top ten. This clone appeared a single time. Trimming at V came to 2 bases and at J to 6 bases, leaving 5 bases not matched to a gene. The CDR3 loop spans 14 amino acids. Germline CDR1 MNHEY, CDR2 SVGAGI.

Sequences were obtained from peripheral blood. The gene calls are TRBV6-5 and TRBJ1-2, with 8 bases that match TRBD1. The sequence was collected from a woman between 50 and 59 years old with active or convalescent COVID-19. CDR3 in amino acids: CASSYTRTGNGYTF. CDR3 sequence (DNA): TGTGCCAGCAGTTACACCAGGACAGGGAATGGCTACACCTTC.